This T cell receptor beta chain was documented in a study of shared clonotypes between healthy human individuals. The method was immunoSEQ multiplex PCR; TCRdb's version includes in-frame clones alone and lacks a portion of them. The sample has 1.5 million to 2.5 million clones, over 85% seen once. V was clipped by 6 bases and J by 8 bases, with 31 bases between them. This CDR3 region has 18 residues. The germline gives CDR1 MDHEN, CDR2 SYDVKM. Naive CD8 cells comprised CD45RO-negative, CCR7-positively selected cells, excluding terminally differentiated effector memory CD45RA+ cells. The gene calls are TRBV28 and TRBJ1-2, with D unclear. The sequencing sample was made of naive CD8+ T cells sorted from blood. The origin of this receptor is a man younger than 35 in good health. The CDR3 loop is CASSASLDGAYRFFGYTF. The CDR3 nucleotides read TGTGCCAGCAGCGCATCATTAGACGGAGCGTATCGTTTTTTCGGCTACACCTTC.